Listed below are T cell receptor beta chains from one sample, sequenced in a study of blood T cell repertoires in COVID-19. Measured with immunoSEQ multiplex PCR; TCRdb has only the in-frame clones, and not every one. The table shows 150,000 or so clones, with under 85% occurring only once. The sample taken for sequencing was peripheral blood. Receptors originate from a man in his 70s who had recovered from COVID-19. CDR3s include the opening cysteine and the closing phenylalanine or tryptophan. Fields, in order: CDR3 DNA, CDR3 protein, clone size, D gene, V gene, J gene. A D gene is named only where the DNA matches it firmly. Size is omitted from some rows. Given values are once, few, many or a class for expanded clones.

CDR3nt: TGCGCCAGCAGCCAAGATCAGGGACATACGGTCGGGGAGCTGTTTTTT; CDR3aa: CASSQDQGHTVGELFF; abundance: NA; d_gene: NA; v_gene: TRBV4-3; j_gene: TRBJ2-2
CDR3nt: TGTGCCAGCAGTTACTCAACAGGGGGAGGAGTGATCACTGAAGCTTTCTTT; CDR3aa: CASSYSTGGGVITEAFF; abundance: NA; d_gene: TRBD1; v_gene: TRBV6-2/TRBV6-3; j_gene: TRBJ1-1
CDR3nt: TGTGCCGGTTCTAGCGGGAGGGCCGATGGGGAGCTGTTTTTT; CDR3aa: CAGSSGRADGELFF; abundance: few; d_gene: TRBD2; v_gene: TRBV5-4; j_gene: TRBJ2-2
CDR3nt: TGTGCCAGCAGTCTCCAAAGACTAGCGGGAGGATTCTACAATGAGCAGTTCTTC; CDR3aa: CASSLQRLAGGFYNEQFF; abundance: NA; d_gene: TRBD2; v_gene: TRBV2; j_gene: TRBJ2-1
CDR3nt: TGTGCCAGCAGTGGTGACGGGGTGAGCTCCTACAATGAGCAGTTCTTC; CDR3aa: CASSGDGVSSYNEQFF; abundance: once; d_gene: NA; v_gene: TRBV2; j_gene: TRBJ2-1
CDR3nt: TGTGCCAGCAGTCCAGTCATGAACACTGAAGCTTTCTTT; CDR3aa: CASSPVMNTEAFF; abundance: NA; d_gene: NA; v_gene: TRBV12-3/TRBV12-4; j_gene: TRBJ1-1
CDR3nt: TGTGCCAGCAGTCGCCGGACAGGGGCACAGACCGGGGAGCTGTTTTTT; CDR3aa: CASSRRTGAQTGELFF; abundance: NA; d_gene: TRBD1; v_gene: TRBV6-2/TRBV6-3; j_gene: TRBJ2-2
CDR3nt: TGTGCCAGCAGCTTTACAGGGCCGAGCTCTGGAAACACCATATATTTT; CDR3aa: CASSFTGPSSGNTIYF; abundance: once; d_gene: NA; v_gene: TRBV11-2; j_gene: TRBJ1-3
CDR3nt: TGCAGCGTTGCGGGGAGGGGGAACACTGAAGCTTTCTTT; CDR3aa: CSVAGRGNTEAFF; abundance: NA; d_gene: NA; v_gene: TRBV29-1; j_gene: TRBJ1-1
CDR3nt: TGTGCCAGCAGCCAAGTAACTAGCGGGATCACAGATACGCAGTATTTT; CDR3aa: CASSQVTSGITDTQYF; abundance: NA; d_gene: TRBD2; v_gene: TRBV14; j_gene: TRBJ2-3
CDR3nt: TGTGCCAGCAGCTTGGGGCGGACCTACGAGCAGTACTTC; CDR3aa: CASSLGRTYEQYF; abundance: few; d_gene: NA; v_gene: TRBV5-5; j_gene: TRBJ2-7
CDR3nt: TGTGCCAACAAACGGGGGAACACTGAAGCTTTCTTT; CDR3aa: CANKRGNTEAFF; abundance: NA; d_gene: NA; v_gene: TRBV12-3/TRBV12-4; j_gene: TRBJ1-1
CDR3nt: TGTGCCATCAGGAGGACGGGAATAGGCGATGAGCAGTTCTTC; CDR3aa: CAIRRTGIGDEQFF; abundance: NA; d_gene: NA; v_gene: TRBV10-3; j_gene: TRBJ2-1
CDR3nt: TGCGCCAGCAGCCCCATGAACGGCAATGAGCAGTTCTTC; CDR3aa: CASSPMNGNEQFF; abundance: NA; d_gene: NA; v_gene: TRBV5-1; j_gene: TRBJ2-1
CDR3nt: TGTGCCAGCAGCCTAACCTCGGGGGGCAATCAGCCCCAGCATTTT; CDR3aa: CASSLTSGGNQPQHF; abundance: NA; d_gene: NA; v_gene: TRBV3-1/TRBV3-2; j_gene: TRBJ1-5
CDR3nt: TGTGCCAGCAGCCCCTACCCGGGGGGACTCTCCAATGAGCAGTTCTTC; CDR3aa: CASSPYPGGLSNEQFF; abundance: NA; d_gene: TRBD2; v_gene: TRBV9; j_gene: TRBJ2-1
CDR3nt: TGTGCCAGCAGCGTTAGCGGGGATTACTACGAGCAGTACTTC; CDR3aa: CASSVSGDYYEQYF; abundance: NA; d_gene: TRBD2; v_gene: TRBV7-2; j_gene: TRBJ2-7
CDR3nt: TGCGCCAGCAGCTTGGCGGGACAGGGGCGTGGAAACACCATATATTTT; CDR3aa: CASSLAGQGRGNTIYF; abundance: once; d_gene: TRBD1; v_gene: TRBV5-1; j_gene: TRBJ1-3